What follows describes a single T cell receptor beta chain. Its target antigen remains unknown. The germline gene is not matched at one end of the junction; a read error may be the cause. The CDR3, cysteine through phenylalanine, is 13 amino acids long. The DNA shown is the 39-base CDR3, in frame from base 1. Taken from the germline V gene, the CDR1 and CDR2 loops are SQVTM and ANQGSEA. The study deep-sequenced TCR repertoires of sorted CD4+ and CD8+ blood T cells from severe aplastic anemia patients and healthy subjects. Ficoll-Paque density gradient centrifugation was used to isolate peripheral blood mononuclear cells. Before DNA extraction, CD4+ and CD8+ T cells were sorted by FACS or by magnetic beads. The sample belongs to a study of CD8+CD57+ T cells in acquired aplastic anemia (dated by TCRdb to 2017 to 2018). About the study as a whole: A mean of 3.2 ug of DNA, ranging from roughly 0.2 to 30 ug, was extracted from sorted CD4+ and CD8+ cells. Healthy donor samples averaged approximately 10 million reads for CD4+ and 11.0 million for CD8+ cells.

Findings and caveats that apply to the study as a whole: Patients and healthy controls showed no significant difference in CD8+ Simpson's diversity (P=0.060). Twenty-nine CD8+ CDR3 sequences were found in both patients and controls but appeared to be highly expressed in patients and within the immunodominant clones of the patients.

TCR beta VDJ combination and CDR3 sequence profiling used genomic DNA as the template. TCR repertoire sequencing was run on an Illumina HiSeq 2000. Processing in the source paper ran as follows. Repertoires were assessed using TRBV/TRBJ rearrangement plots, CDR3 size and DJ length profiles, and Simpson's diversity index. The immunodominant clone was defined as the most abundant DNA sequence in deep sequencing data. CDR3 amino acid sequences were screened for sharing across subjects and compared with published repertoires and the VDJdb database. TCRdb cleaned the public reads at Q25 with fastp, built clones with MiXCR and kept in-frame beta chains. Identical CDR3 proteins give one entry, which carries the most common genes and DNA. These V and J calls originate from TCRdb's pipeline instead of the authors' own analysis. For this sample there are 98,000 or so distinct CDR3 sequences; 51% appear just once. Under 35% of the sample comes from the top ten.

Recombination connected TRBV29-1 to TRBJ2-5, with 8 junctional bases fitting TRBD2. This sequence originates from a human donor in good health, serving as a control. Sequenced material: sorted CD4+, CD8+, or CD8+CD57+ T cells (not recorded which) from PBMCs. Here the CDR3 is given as CSVEDQRSGSIDF. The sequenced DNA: TGCAGCGTTGAAGATCAACGGAGCGGGAGTATCGACTTC. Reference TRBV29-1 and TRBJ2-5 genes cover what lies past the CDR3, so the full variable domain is SAVISQKPSRDICQRGTSLTIQCQVDSQVTMMFWYRQQPGQSLTLIATANQGSEATYESGFVIDKFPISRPNLTFSTLTVSNMSPEDSSIYLCSVEDQRSGSIDFGPGTRLLVL.